This paragraph reports one TCR beta chain. Its antigen remains unidentified. The data were taken from a study of T cell responses to AZD1222 COVID-19 vaccine. Findings and caveats of the study: Spike-specific TCR repertoires showed rising breadth and depth after two AZD1222 doses.

Profiled with immunoSEQ multiplex PCR; TCRdb holds only in-frame clones, not every one. The sample has around 150,000 clones, roughly 93% seen once; the top ten hold about 2%. CDR1 and CDR2 from the germline V gene are SNHLY and FYNNEI. V lost 6 bases, J lost 10 bases, and 16 bases lay in between. This CDR3 spans 14 amino acids. The sequencing here drew on peripheral blood, taken 28 days after the second AZD1222 dose. The chain combines TRBV2 with TRBJ1-6, with unresolved D. The clonotype originates from an adult who received the AZD1222 COVID-19 vaccine. The CDR3 protein is CASRIRIEASPLHF. CDR3 coding DNA: TGTGCCAGCAGGATACGAATAGAGGCATCACCCCTCCACTTT.